This T cell receptor beta chain was documented in a study of shared clonotypes between healthy human individuals. Researchers partitioned CD4+ cells into CD45RA+ naive and CD45RA-negative memory subsets. Worth noting for this clone: Its antigen is currently unknown.

Assay: immunoSEQ multiplex PCR; the TCRdb copy retains only in-frame clones and omits some. The sample yields about 1.5 million clones, approximately 98% seen once. Regarding the study as a whole: Estimated richness was generally greater in naive than memory subsets.

The receptor was derived from a man in his thirties or forties in good health. The material sequenced was naive CD4+ T cells sorted from blood. Subset noted: CD45RA+ positively selected.

The CDR3 DNA is TGTGCCAGCAGCTTGGGTGGGACCAACAATCAGCCCCAGCATTTT. It is translated as CASSLGGTNNQPQHF. This chain connects TRBV7-9 to TRBJ1-5, with D perhaps matching TRBD1 (5 bases). V was cut by 3 bases and J by 3 bases, with 12 bases left in between. Germline V gene data show CDR1 as SEHNR and CDR2 as FQNEAQ (reference sequence). CDR3 length: 15 residues.